This T cell receptor (beta chain) was profiled in a study of cytomegalovirus exposure and HLA in healthy donors. Overall study findings and caveats: Some V segments could not be told apart, so they were left out, TRBV6-2 and TRBV6-3 among them. More clonal expansion characterized HLA-associated TCR beta chains than equally common others in a later analysis.

The length of the CDR3 is 15 residues. CDR1 and CDR2 (germline): LGHNA, YSLEER. V lost 3 bases, J lost 6 bases, and 18 bases lay in between. A word on this clone: As yet, its antigen is unknown.

The PCR ran on 60 Vbeta and 13 Jbeta primers. The protocol was immunoSEQ multiplex PCR, while the TCRdb copy is restricted to in-frame clones and leaves out a portion. In the table there are roughly 100,000 clones, about 78% of which are singletons. The chain has TRBV4-3 and TRBJ2-7, with a weak D call TRBD1 (7 bases). This receptor was obtained from a man younger than 45 in good health and CMV-seronegative. What was sequenced was PBMCs. Written as DNA, the CDR3 is TGCGCCAGCAGCCACCAGGGGGGACAGCCTAGCGAGCAGTACTTC. This gives the protein CASSHQGGQPSEQYF.